One sample yielded the 27 T cell receptor beta chains listed below, sequenced in a study of blood T cell repertoires in COVID-19. Generated by immunoSEQ multiplex PCR, the TCRdb table keeps only in-frame clones and is missing some. The table records about 86,000 clones, more than 85% of them present only once. Sequenced material: PBMCs or T cells enriched from blood (not recorded which). The receptors were sampled from a woman in her 50s with acute COVID-19.

J is TRBJ1-6 and V is TRBV30; D unresolved. Germline assignment: CDR1 GTSNPN and CDR2 SVGIG (reference sequence). The CDR3 is 15 amino acids. V lost 1 base and J lost 5, with 12 bases in between. This chain's CDR3 is CAWSEEPRNNSPLHF. Written as DNA, the CDR3 is TGTGCCTGGAGTGAAGAACCCAGGAATAATTCACCCCTCCACTTT.

The rearrangement links TRBV4-1 to TRBJ1-1; no clear D gene. Germline V gene sequence: CDR1 MGHRA, CDR2 YSYEKL. Trimming stripped 1 base from V and 2 bases from J, with 5 bases between. The CDR3 runs 13 residues. The CDR3 bases are TGCGCCAGCAGCCAAGGGCATAACACTGAAGCTTTCTTT. This codes for CASSQGHNTEAFF.

This clone was recorded a few times. The V call is TRBV29-1, the J call TRBJ2-2, with 10 bases lining up with TRBD1. CDR3 size: 14 residues. Trimming cost V 6 bases and J 5 bases; bases outside gene matches: 6. The V gene's germline CDR1 is SQVTM and CDR2 ANQGSEA. For the CDR3, the DNA is TGCAGCGTCGTTGGACAGGGGGGTACCGGGGAGCTGTTTTTT. Translating gives CSVVGQGGTGELFF.

The J gene is TRBJ2-1, the V gene TRBV29-1; a weak D match, TRBD1 (6 bases). Germline lookup yields CDR1 SQVTM and CDR2 ANQGSEA. The CDR3 spans 13 residues. The V and J ends lost 6 bases and 4 bases respectively, with 13 bases between them. The DNA for the CDR3 is TGCAGCGTAAGCAGGGGTCGATACAATGAGCAGTTCTTC. Protein: CSVSRGRYNEQFF.

The chain carries TRBV6-5 and TRBJ2-1; 8 bases agree with TRBD2. Germline V lookup: CDR1 MNHEY, CDR2 SVGAGI. The CDR3 runs to 15 residues. With 5 bases clipped from V and 4 bases from J, the junction kept 7 bases outside the gene matches. The CDR3 sequence is CASSPAGAGYNEQFF. In nucleotides, the CDR3 is TGTGCCAGCAGTCCAGCGGGAGCTGGGTACAATGAGCAGTTCTTC.

J is TRBJ1-2 and V is TRBV25-1, with 8 bases aligning to TRBD1. V shed 4 bases, J shed 2 bases, and the junction held 6 bases outside the gene matches. CDR3 length: 15 amino acids. Germline lookup yields CDR1 MGHDK and CDR2 SYGVNS. The CDR3 DNA follows: TGTGCCAGCAGTGGATCGGACAGGGCGAACTATGGCTACACCTTC. It codes for CASSGSDRANYGYTF.

The V and J genes are TRBV6-5 and TRBJ1-2, with 10 bases matching TRBD1. Germline loops: CDR1 MNHEY, CDR2 SVGAGI. V shed 6 bases, J shed 5 bases, and the junction held 6 bases outside the gene matches. This CDR3 contains 14 residues. The CDR3 DNA reads TGTGCCAGCAGCAGGGACAGGGGTTTTTATGGCTACACCTTC. It encodes CASSRDRGFYGYTF.

This chain links TRBV5-1 with TRBJ2-7; the match to TRBD2 covers 7 bases. Per the germline V gene, CDR1 is SGHRS and CDR2 is YFSETQ. The junction had 1 base not matched to a gene; V was cut back by 4 bases and J by 3 bases. There are 12 residues in the CDR3. CDR3 amino acids: CASSGGVYEQYF. The CDR3 nucleotides are TGCGCCAGCAGCGGGGGGGTCTACGAGCAGTACTTC. Using reference TRBV5-1 and TRBJ2-7 for the parts outside the CDR3, the full variable domain is KAGVTQTPRYLIKTRGQQVTLSCSPISGHRSVSWYQQTPGQGLQFLFEYFSETQRNKGNFPGRFSGRQFSNSRSEMNVSTLELGDSALYLCASSGGVYEQYFGPGTRLTVT.

V and J are TRBV18 and TRBJ2-7; D might be TRBD2 (5 bases). V lost 3 bases, J lost 0 bases, and 9 bases lay in between. Germline V gives CDR1 KGHSH, CDR2 LQKENI. CDR3 length: 14 amino acids. DNA of the CDR3: TGTGCCAGCTCACCCGGGGTAAACTCCTACGAGCAGTACTTC. Its protein product is CASSPGVNSYEQYF. The variable domain in full, with the rest retrieved from reference TRBV18 and TRBJ2-7, is NAGVMQNPRHLVRRRGQEARLRCSPMKGHSHVYWYRQLPEEGLKFMVYLQKENIIDESGMPKERFSAEFPKEGPSILRIQQVVRGDSAAYFCASSPGVNSYEQYFGPGTRLTVT.

This chain connects TRBV6-5 to TRBJ1-2; TRBD1 might be the D (5 bases). The CDR3 has 14 amino acids. Trimming took off 0 bases at V and 4 bases at J, with 9 bases between the two ends. Germline V gives CDR1 MNHEY, CDR2 SVGAGI. This CDR3 reads CASSYSPGGYGYTF. Here the CDR3 DNA reads TGTGCCAGCAGTTACTCACCCGGGGGCTATGGCTACACCTTC.

The V call is TRBV19, the J call TRBJ2-6, with D possibly being TRBD1 (5 bases). There are 16 residues in the CDR3. Germline loops: CDR1 LNHDA, CDR2 SQIVND (reference sequence). Trimming took off 4 bases at V and 0 bases at J, with 10 bases between the two ends. The CDR3 DNA follows: TGTGCCAGTAGTAAGACAGTCAACTCTGGGGCCAACGTCCTGACTTTC. As protein: CASSKTVNSGANVLTF.

The chain is built from TRBV19 and TRBJ1-1; D gene ambiguous. Germline lookup yields CDR1 LNHDA and CDR2 SQIVND (reference sequence). The CDR3 runs 17 residues. V gave up 0 bases and J gave up 0 bases, with 14 bases separating them. The CDR3 sequence is CASSIDRLPAVNTEAFF. The CDR3 DNA is TGTGCCAGTAGTATAGATCGATTGCCTGCGGTGAACACTGAAGCTTTCTTT.

The gene calls are TRBV12-3 or TRBV12-4 and TRBJ2-1; D remains ambiguous. The CDR3 totals 11 residues. The germline V and J ends were trimmed by 5 bases and 3 bases, with 2 bases remaining between them. The CDR3 sequence is CASSLYNEQFF. CDR3 DNA: TGTGCCAGCAGTCTCTACAATGAGCAGTTCTTC.

J is TRBJ1-1 and V is TRBV12-3 or TRBV12-4, with a weak D call TRBD1 (6 bases). Trimming removed 3 bases from V and 4 bases from J, with 9 bases in between. The length of the CDR3 is 13 residues. In DNA form, the CDR3 reads TGTGCCAGCAGTTTGACAGGAGTCACTGAAGCTTTCTTT. Its protein is CASSLTGVTEAFF.

The CDR3 spells CASSRPGTGTSYEQYF. For the CDR3, the DNA is TGTGCCAGCAGCCGACCCGGGACAGGGACCTCCTACGAGCAGTACTTC. The V call is TRBV3-1 (or the pseudogene TRBV3-2), the J call TRBJ2-7, with 9 bases aligning to TRBD1. Trimming removed 4 bases from V and 0 bases from J; junction bases left unmatched: 7. The CDR3 extends over 16 amino acids. Germline-derived CDR1 and CDR2 are LGHDT and YNNKEL (reference sequence).

This chain links TRBV30 with TRBJ1-5; D ambiguous. V was clipped by 8 bases and J by 3 bases, with 17 bases between them. This CDR3 spans 14 amino acids. CDR1 is GTSNPN, CDR2 SVGIG, per germline (reference sequence). For the CDR3, the DNA is TGTGCCGTAGGAGTCGGCCCTTCCAATCAGCCCCAGCATTTT. Protein product: CAVGVGPSNQPQHF. Looking up the rest from reference TRBV30 and TRBJ1-5 gives the full variable domain: SQTIHQWPATLVQPVGSPLSLECTVEGTSNPNLYWYRQAAGRGLQLLFYSVGIGQISSEVPQNLSASRPQDRQFILSSKKLLLSDSGFYLCAVGVGPSNQPQHFGDGTRLSIL.

The V gene is TRBV4-1, the J gene TRBJ2-7; 7 bases are a match to TRBD1. Trimming removed 4 bases from V and 3 bases from J; junction bases left unmatched: 3. The CDR3 sequence is 13 residues long. Germline V gives CDR1 MGHRA, CDR2 YSYEKL. The CDR3 loop reads CASSRDRDYEQYF. As DNA, the CDR3 is TGCGCCAGCAGCCGCGACAGGGACTACGAGCAGTACTTC.

This rearrangement joins TRBV6-5 to TRBJ2-3; the match to TRBD2 covers 9 bases. The germline V gene has CDR1 MNHEY and CDR2 SVGAGI. The CDR3 runs to 14 residues. With V trimmed by 6 bases and J by 6 bases, 7 bases remained unmatched. The CDR3 loop reads CASSLGLAGDTQYF. CDR3 nucleotides: TGTGCCAGCAGCTTGGGACTAGCAGGGGATACGCAGTATTTT.

The V and J genes are TRBV9 and TRBJ2-3, with TRBD2 as a possible D gene (5 bases). The CDR3 covers 16 residues. Trimming pared 0 bases from V and 6 bases from J, leaving 17 bases between. Germline V gives CDR1 SGDLS, CDR2 YYNGEE. This chain's CDR3 is CASSVERLQPGDTQYF. DNA for the CDR3: TGTGCCAGCAGCGTAGAGAGACTTCAACCGGGGGATACGCAGTATTTT.

The rearrangement links TRBV5-1 to TRBJ1-1; D is ambiguous. The CDR3 has 15 amino acids. Trimming removed 0 bases from V and 1 base from J, with 10 bases in between. Germline CDR1 SGHRS, CDR2 YFSETQ. CDR3 amino acids: CASSLAGVENTEAFF. The CDR3 region has the DNA TGCGCCAGCAGCTTGGCCGGGGTGGAGAACACTGAAGCTTTCTTT.

This clone occurred a few times. V is TRBV7-9 and J is TRBJ2-7; 9 nucleotides match TRBD1. CDR3 size: 14 residues. The germline V gene encodes CDR1 SEHNR and CDR2 FQNEAQ (reference sequence). The V and J ends lost 2 bases and 4 bases, in that order; junction bases with no gene match: 3. The CDR3 sequence is CASSLKTGGYEQYF. CDR3 DNA: TGTGCCAGCAGCTTAAAGACAGGGGGGTACGAGCAGTACTTC.

The genes are TRBV10-2 and TRBJ2-3; 10 nucleotides agree with TRBD2. CDR3 length: 17 residues. Germline V CDR1 and CDR2: WSHSY, SAAADI. The V and J ends lost 6 bases and 6 bases, in that order; junction bases with no gene match: 15. The CDR3 loop reads CASSKESGLAGADTQYF. The CDR3 DNA reads as TGCGCCAGCAGCAAAGAATCGGGGCTAGCGGGAGCGGATACGCAGTATTTT.

The count of this clone is one. The chain is built from TRBV9 and TRBJ2-1; 12 nucleotides agree with TRBD2. V shed 4 bases and J 8 bases; nucleotides not matched to a gene: 13. Per germline, CDR1 SGDLS and CDR2 YYNGEE. The CDR3 is 17 amino acids. This CDR3 is CASSPRTSGVGGDEQFF. As DNA, the CDR3 is TGTGCCAGCAGCCCAAGGACTAGCGGGGTGGGTGGCGATGAGCAGTTCTTC.

The V and J genes are TRBV7-2 and TRBJ2-1; TRBD2 is a possible D gene (6 bases). V lost 1 base, J lost 7 bases, and 8 bases lay in between. The CDR3 consists of 13 residues. Per the germline V gene, CDR1 is SGHTA and CDR2 is FQGNSA. As DNA, the CDR3 is TGTGCCAGCAGCTTAGTCGGAGGGAATGAGCAGTTCTTC. It yields the protein CASSLVGGNEQFF. Combining the CDR3 with reference TRBV7-2 and TRBJ2-1 gives the whole variable domain GAGVSQSPSNKVTEKGKDVELRCDPISGHTALYWYRQSLGQGLEFLIYFQGNSAPDKSGLPSDRFSAERTGGSVSTLTIQRTQQEDSAVYLCASSLVGGNEQFFGPGTRLTVL.

CDR3 coding DNA: TGTGCCAGCAGTCCCACAGGGGGCCGGTCGGGGGCCAACGTCCTGACTTTC. Translating gives CASSPTGGRSGANVLTF. The chain uses TRBV6-2 or TRBV6-3 and TRBJ2-6, with 9 bases lining up with TRBD1. The germline V gene encodes CDR1 MNHEY and CDR2 SVGEGT. CDR3 length: 17 residues. Trimming removed 5 bases from V and 4 bases from J; junction bases left unmatched: 9.

This clone was counted a single time. V usage is TRBV3-1 (or the pseudogene TRBV3-2) and J usage is TRBJ2-1, with 12 bases matching TRBD2. The ends lost 0 bases at V and 5 bases at J; junction bases unmatched: 8. Germline CDR1 is LGHDT and CDR2 is YNNKEL (reference sequence). The CDR3 contains 18 residues. CDR3 region: CASSQDRTSGRRHNEQFF. The CDR3 DNA reads as TGTGCCAGCAGCCAAGATCGAACTAGCGGGAGGCGCCACAATGAGCAGTTCTTC.

The rearrangement joins TRBV5-4 to TRBJ2-7; the match to TRBD2 covers 7 bases. Losses at the gene ends were 0 bases for V and 2 bases for J; bases not matched to a gene: 8. Germline V gives CDR1 SGHNT, CDR2 YYREEE (reference sequence). This CDR3 region has 16 residues. In DNA, the CDR3 is TGTGCCAGCAGCTTGGCCGGGGCGGGAGTTACCTACGAGCAGTACTTC. Its translation is CASSLAGAGVTYEQYF.